The 29 T cell receptor beta chains given below trace back to one sample, sequenced in a study of blood T cell repertoires in COVID-19. TCRdb's copy holds only in-frame clones and misses some; the assay was immunoSEQ multiplex PCR. The sample yields 200,000 or so clones, 88% seen once. The sample taken for sequencing was peripheral blood. These receptors came from a man aged 70-80 years with acute or convalescent COVID-19.

V usage is TRBV5-1 and J usage is TRBJ2-1; 11 bases are shared with TRBD2. V gave up 4 bases and J gave up 3 bases; unmatched junction bases: 6. The CDR3 is 16 amino acids. Germline V CDR1 and CDR2: SGHRS, YFSETQ. The CDR3 spells CASSLLAGGNYNEQFF. For the CDR3, the DNA is TGCGCCAGCAGCCTCCTAGCGGGAGGAAACTACAATGAGCAGTTCTTC.

The chain carries TRBV7-8 and TRBJ1-4; D not certain. CDR1 is SGHVS, CDR2 FQNEAQ, per germline. The CDR3 contains 15 residues. Trimming stripped 5 bases from V and 2 bases from J, with 12 bases between. CDR3 in amino acids: CASSRHPATNEKLFF. DNA of the CDR3: TGTGCCAGCAGCAGACATCCGGCGACTAATGAAAAACTGTTTTTT.

The chain recombines TRBV11-1 with TRBJ1-6; no clear D. This CDR3 comprises 13 residues. V lost 5 bases, J lost 9 bases, and 11 bases lay in between. CDR1 SGHAT and CDR2 FQDESV come from the germline V gene (reference sequence). CDR3 protein: CASSVGEISPLHF. For the CDR3, the DNA is TGTGCCAGCAGCGTCGGGGAGATTTCACCCCTCCACTTT.

The rearrangement joins TRBV6-6 to TRBJ2-7; TRBD2 aligns across 7 bases. V was pared by 5 bases and J by 6 bases, with 7 bases of the junction left unmatched. Germline V gene data show CDR1 as MNHNY and CDR2 as SVGAGI (reference sequence). The CDR3 spans 13 residues. CDR3 region: CASSQTRGVEQYF. The CDR3 DNA sequence: TGTGCCAGCAGTCAAACTCGGGGGGTCGAGCAGTACTTC.

This clone appeared once. This chain connects TRBV12-3 or TRBV12-4 to TRBJ2-7; tentatively, D is TRBD1 (5 bases). This CDR3 contains 13 residues. Deletions cut 3 bases from V and 6 bases from J, with 12 bases between. The CDR3 spells CASSFVQGGEQYF. The CDR3 DNA follows: TGTGCCAGCAGTTTCGTCCAGGGCGGCGAGCAGTACTTC.

The V and J genes are TRBV7-2 and TRBJ2-7; 7 nucleotides line up with TRBD2. Germline assignment: CDR1 SGHTA and CDR2 FQGNSA. CDR3 size: 14 residues. The V and J ends lost 5 bases and 5 bases, in that order; junction bases with no gene match: 9. CDR3 residues: CASSPDPSGNEQYF. The CDR3 nucleotides are TGTGCCAGCAGCCCAGACCCCAGCGGGAACGAGCAGTACTTC.

The chain recombines TRBV5-1 with TRBJ1-4; D is possibly TRBD1 (5 bases). Per germline, CDR1 SGHRS and CDR2 YFSETQ. The CDR3 sequence is 15 residues long. V dropped 2 bases and J dropped 7 bases, with 15 bases sitting between them. The CDR3 loop reads CASSFQGVGGEKLFF. CDR3 nucleotide sequence: TGCGCCAGCAGCTTCCAAGGGGTGGGGGGTGAAAAACTGTTTTTT. Combining the CDR3 with reference TRBV5-1 and TRBJ1-4 gives the whole variable domain KAGVTQTPRYLIKTRGQQVTLSCSPISGHRSVSWYQQTPGQGLQFLFEYFSETQRNKGNFPGRFSGRQFSNSRSEMNVSTLELGDSALYLCASSFQGVGGEKLFFGSGTQLSVL.

V gene TRBV6-5 combines with J gene TRBJ1-1; possibly TRBD1 for D (6 bases). The CDR3 covers 14 residues. V lost 5 bases and J 4 bases, leaving 14 bases between the germline ends. Looked up from germline, CDR1 is MNHEY and CDR2 is SVGAGI. In DNA, the CDR3 is TGTGCCAGCAGTCAACAGGGAGGGGTCACTGAAGCTTTCTTT. Its translation: CASSQQGGVTEAFF.

This CDR3 reads CASSYSGAGVQETQYF. Here the CDR3 DNA reads TGTGCCAGCAGTTACTCTGGGGCAGGAGTTCAAGAGACCCAGTACTTC. This chain joins TRBV6-5 and TRBJ2-5, with TRBD1 as a possible D gene (5 bases). The V end was cut by 0 bases, the J end by 2 bases, with 13 bases between. This CDR3 is built from 16 residues. Per the germline V gene, CDR1 is MNHEY and CDR2 is SVGAGI.

The CDR3 bases are TGTGCCAGCTCCCTCGGACAGCTCAACACCGGGGAGCTGTTTTTT. It codes for CASSLGQLNTGELFF. The chain carries TRBV18 and TRBJ2-2; a weak D match, TRBD1 (6 bases). The V end lost 6 bases, the J end lost 2 bases, and 13 bases lay between the germline ends. CDR3 size: 15 residues. Germline loops: CDR1 KGHSH, CDR2 LQKENI.

The chain employs TRBV5-1 and TRBJ1-2, with D tentatively TRBD1 (6 bases). V was clipped by 2 bases and J by 6 bases, with 8 bases between them. The CDR3 extends over 12 amino acids. Germline CDR1 SGHRS, CDR2 YFSETQ. The CDR3 loop reads CASSLGQNGYTF. In nucleotides, the CDR3 is TGCGCCAGCAGCTTAGGACAGAATGGCTACACCTTC.

The V call is TRBV10-3, the J call TRBJ2-6, with D maybe TRBD1 (6 bases). The germline V gene encodes CDR1 ENHRY and CDR2 SYGVKD. V shed 2 bases and J shed 3 bases, with 17 bases lying between them. The CDR3 is 18 amino acids. The CDR3 here is CAISEKGHQSGGANVLTF. In nucleotides, the CDR3 is TGTGCCATCAGTGAGAAGGGACATCAAAGTGGTGGGGCCAACGTCCTGACTTTC.

This clone has only a few counts. This chain uses TRBV6-5 with TRBJ1-3; the D is unclear. Germline CDR1 reads MNHEY; CDR2 reads SVGAGI. This CDR3 region has 15 residues. The V gene lost 0 bases and the J gene lost 4 bases, with 10 bases spanning the gap. CDR3 coding DNA: TGTGCCAGCAGTTACTCCCCGTCGGGGGGAAACACCATATATTTT. Amino acid sequence: CASSYSPSGGNTIYF.

The chain combines TRBV9 with TRBJ2-1; a possible D gene is TRBD2 (6 bases). V was shortened by 1 base and J by 6 bases, with 11 bases between the two germline ends. CDR1 and CDR2 (germline): SGDLS, YYNGEE. There are 14 residues in the CDR3. This CDR3 reads CASSVLGGANEQFF. DNA for the CDR3: TGTGCCAGCAGCGTACTTGGAGGGGCCAATGAGCAGTTCTTC.

The chain employs TRBV3-1 (or the pseudogene TRBV3-2) and TRBJ2-7, with 8 positions matching TRBD2. CDR3 length: 14 residues. The germline V gene encodes CDR1 LGHDT and CDR2 YNNKEL (reference sequence). The trim removed 1 base at V and 5 bases at J, leaving 4 bases unmatched. This CDR3 is CASSQAGGLNEQYF. The CDR3, as DNA: TGTGCCAGCAGCCAAGCGGGAGGGTTAAACGAGCAGTACTTC.

The chain has TRBV29-1 and TRBJ2-1, with 10 bases matching TRBD2. Unmatched junction bases numbered 8, after V lost 4 bases and J lost 2 bases. This CDR3 is built from 16 residues. CDR1 is SQVTM, CDR2 ANQGSEA, per germline. This chain's CDR3 is CSVVTWLAGAYNEQFF. The CDR3 nucleotides are TGCAGCGTTGTGACGTGGCTAGCGGGAGCCTACAATGAGCAGTTCTTC.

V is TRBV10-3 and J is TRBJ1-6; a weak D match, TRBD1 (6 bases). V lost 6 bases and J 9 bases, leaving 15 bases between the germline ends. Germline V gene sequence: CDR1 ENHRY, CDR2 SYGVKD. The CDR3 covers 14 residues. CDR3 in amino acids: CAIRQQGSGSPLHF. The CDR3 nucleotides read TGTGCCATCAGACAACAGGGTTCGGGTTCACCCCTCCACTTT.

The chain uses TRBV5-5 and TRBJ2-5; tentative D call: TRBD2 (9 bases). The CDR3 is made up of 16 amino acids. The ends were cut back, 7 bases at V and 5 bases at J, with 24 bases in the middle. CDR1 and CDR2 (germline): SGHKS, YYEKEE (reference sequence). CDR3 loop: CASGRAGGTGGETQYF. Written as DNA, the CDR3 is TGTGCCAGCGGGCGAGCGGGAGGTACAGGGGGGGAGACCCAGTACTTC.

Comment on this clone: The limits of the CDR3 on the DNA are not certain, so only TCRdb's listed CDR3 is given. The genes are TRBV29-1 and TRBJ1-4. Including both end residues, the CDR3 is 11 amino acids long. The germline V gene has CDR1 SQVTM and CDR2 ANQGSEA. The CDR3 spells CSVGLGTEVFF.

The CDR3 spells CATSRELWGRNTF. For the CDR3, the DNA is TGTGCCACCAGCAGAGAGCTATGGGGCAGAAACACCTTC. This sequence joins TRBV15 and TRBJ1-2, with a weak D call TRBD1 (5 bases). The V gene lost 0 bases and the J gene lost 12 bases, with 14 bases spanning the gap. Looked up from germline, CDR1 is LNHNV and CDR2 is YYDKDF (reference sequence). The CDR3 has 13 residues.

The genes are TRBV6-6 and TRBJ2-7; D may be TRBD1 (7 bases). Germline CDR1 is MNHNY and CDR2 is SVGAGI (reference sequence). V dropped 5 bases and J dropped 0 bases, with 11 bases sitting between them. The CDR3 runs to 14 residues. The chain's CDR3 is CASSTRGDSYEQYF. The DNA for the CDR3 is TGTGCCAGCAGTACCAGGGGGGACTCCTACGAGCAGTACTTC.

As DNA, the CDR3 is TGTGCCAGCAGCCCCCAACTAACTAGCGGGCCAAGCAATGAGCAGTTCTTC. Translation gives CASSPQLTSGPSNEQFF. V and J are TRBV3-1 (or the pseudogene TRBV3-2) and TRBJ2-1, with 9 bases identical to TRBD2. From germline, CDR1 is LGHDT and CDR2 YNNKEL (reference sequence). The CDR3 covers 17 residues. The V segment lost 4 bases and the J segment 6 bases; nucleotides outside the gene matches: 13.

The chain has TRBV5-1 and TRBJ2-2, with a weak D call TRBD1 (5 bases). The CDR3 spans 15 residues. CDR1 is SGHRS, CDR2 YFSETQ, per germline. Trimming cost V 7 bases and J 1 base, with 14 bases left between them. The CDR3 region is CASQDIDRNTGELFF. DNA for the CDR3: TGCGCCAGCCAGGACATCGACAGGAACACCGGGGAGCTGTTTTTT.

This chain uses TRBV3-1 (or the pseudogene TRBV3-2) with TRBJ2-7; the D gene is possibly TRBD1 (5 bases). This CDR3 spans 13 amino acids. Germline V gene data show CDR1 as LGHDT and CDR2 as YNNKEL (reference sequence). Trimming shortened V by 0 bases and J by 12 bases, and 15 bases separated the two germline ends. The CDR3: CASSQEGLGRVYF. The CDR3 DNA reads as TGTGCCAGCAGCCAAGAGGGTCTCGGCAGGGTGTACTTC.

The chain combines TRBV3-1 (or the pseudogene TRBV3-2) with TRBJ2-5; 10 bases match TRBD1. Per the germline V gene, CDR1 is LGHDT and CDR2 is YNNKEL (reference sequence). Germline trimming cut 3 bases from V and 4 bases from J; bases unmatched to any gene: 5. This CDR3 has 15 residues. The CDR3 spells CASSHRDRGGETQYF. DNA for the CDR3: TGTGCCAGCAGCCACCGGGACAGGGGAGGAGAGACCCAGTACTTC.

This chain connects TRBV28 to TRBJ2-2, with 7 bases that match TRBD1. Germline CDR1 and CDR2: MDHEN and SYDVKM. Trimming at V came to 4 bases and at J to 6 bases, leaving 2 bases not matched to a gene. The CDR3 totals 13 residues. The DNA for the CDR3 is TGTGCCAGCAGTTCGACAGGGCCCGGGGAGCTGTTTTTT. Amino acids: CASSSTGPGELFF.

J is TRBJ1-2 and V is TRBV5-4; no reliable D call. The CDR3 extends over 13 amino acids. CDR1 SGHNT and CDR2 YYREEE come from the germline V gene (reference sequence). Trimming left V 0 bases short and J 5 bases short, with 8 bases between. The CDR3 nucleotides read TGTGCCAGCAGCTTGGATTCCGGGTATGGCTACACCTTC. It specifies CASSLDSGYGYTF.

This rearrangement joins TRBV4-2 to TRBJ2-3; the D gene is possibly TRBD2 (5 bases). The CDR3 has 15 amino acids. Trimming removed 3 bases from V and 2 bases from J, with 12 bases in between. Germline V gene lookup returns CDR1 LGHNA and CDR2 YNFKEQ. CDR3 protein: CASSQGDFLTDTQYF. The CDR3 region has the DNA TGTGCCAGCAGCCAGGGAGACTTCCTCACAGATACGCAGTATTTT.

V usage is TRBV9 and J usage is TRBJ2-3; maybe TRBD2 (5 bases). The V and J ends lost 4 bases and 3 bases respectively, with 12 bases between them. This CDR3 contains 14 residues. Germline-derived CDR1 and CDR2 are SGDLS and YYNGEE. The CDR3 coding sequence is TGTGCCAGCAGCCCTCGAGAGGGTACAGATACGCAGTATTTT. Protein sequence: CASSPREGTDTQYF.